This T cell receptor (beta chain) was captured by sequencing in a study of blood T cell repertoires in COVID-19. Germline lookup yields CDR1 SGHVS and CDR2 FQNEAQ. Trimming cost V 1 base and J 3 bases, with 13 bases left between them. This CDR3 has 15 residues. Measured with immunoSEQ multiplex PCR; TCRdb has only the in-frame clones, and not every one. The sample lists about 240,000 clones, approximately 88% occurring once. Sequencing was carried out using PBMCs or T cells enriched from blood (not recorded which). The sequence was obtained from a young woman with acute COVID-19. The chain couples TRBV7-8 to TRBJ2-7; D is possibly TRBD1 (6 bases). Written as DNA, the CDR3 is TGTGCCAGCAGCTTAGGTGGCAGGGGATACTACGAGCAGTACTTC. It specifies CASSLGGRGYYEQYF.